This T cell receptor (beta chain) was recovered during a study of long-term antiretroviral therapy in people with HIV. Researchers report immunoSEQ v3.0 was run at survey level. The table came from immunoSEQ multiplex PCR; TCRdb's copy has only in-frame clones and leaves some out. This sample has 25,000 to 35,000 clones; about 87% occur once, and the top ten carry roughly 3.6%. The specimen was unsorted PBMCs, collected 1.8 years after starting antiretroviral therapy. This TCR was sampled from a young woman with HIV.

CDR3 sequence (DNA): TGCAGTGCTAATTCCGGGGGCGAGCAGTACTTC. It encodes CSANSGGEQYF. J is TRBJ2-7 and V is TRBV20-1; the D gene is possibly TRBD2 (6 bases). Germline CDR1 and CDR2: DFQATT and SNEGSKA (reference sequence). Trimming took off 4 bases at V and 6 bases at J, with 10 bases between the two ends. The CDR3 has 11 amino acids.